A selection of T cell receptor beta chains follows, all from one sample in a study of blood T cells in healthy people across ages. One entry per CDR3 protein results from TCRdb running MiXCR on the 5' RACE reads. The sample comprises about 1,500,000 distinct CDR3 sequences, about 43% of which are singletons, and roughly 8.2% rests with the top ten. What was sequenced was blood. The origin of the receptors is a woman younger than 35 in good health. CDR3s include the opening cysteine and the closing phenylalanine or tryptophan. Fields, in order: J gene, V gene, CDR3 length, CDR3 protein.

j_call: TRBJ1-5; v_call: TRBV20-1; cdr3_length: 15; cdr3_aa: CSARQQGSLYQPQHF
j_call: TRBJ2-5; v_call: TRBV5-1; cdr3_length: 16; cdr3_aa: CASSLGQGALRETQYF
j_call: TRBJ2-7; v_call: TRBV12-3/TRBV12-4; cdr3_length: 16; cdr3_aa: CASSLRSGMSSYEQYF
j_call: TRBJ2-3; v_call: TRBV14; cdr3_length: 14; cdr3_aa: CASSRAGVADTQYF
j_call: TRBJ2-3; v_call: TRBV10-3; cdr3_length: 16; cdr3_aa: CAISEGDGGVHGTQYF
j_call: TRBJ2-3; v_call: TRBV7-2; cdr3_length: 15; cdr3_aa: CASSLWRGSTDTQYF
j_call: TRBJ2-5; v_call: TRBV5-1; cdr3_length: 14; cdr3_aa: CASSLGLVEETQYF
j_call: TRBJ1-3; v_call: TRBV20-1; cdr3_length: 12; cdr3_aa: CSALDRGNTIYF
j_call: TRBJ2-6; v_call: TRBV14; cdr3_length: 20; cdr3_aa: CASSQGGKGLALPGANVLTF
j_call: TRBJ2-3; v_call: TRBV7-9; cdr3_length: 20; cdr3_aa: CASSLALTRTTGWGTDTQYF
j_call: TRBJ1-2; v_call: TRBV6-5; cdr3_length: 15; cdr3_aa: CASSYSGQPTVGYTF
j_call: TRBJ1-2; v_call: TRBV7-2; cdr3_length: 15; cdr3_aa: CASSLIGQEPYGYTF
j_call: TRBJ2-7; v_call: TRBV29-1; cdr3_length: 12; cdr3_aa: CSVRTGAGEQYF
j_call: TRBJ2-7; v_call: TRBV6-5; cdr3_length: 14; cdr3_aa: CASSPSWEGYEQYF
j_call: TRBJ1-3; v_call: TRBV6-5; cdr3_length: 15; cdr3_aa: CASREGGQGRNTIYF
j_call: TRBJ1-2; v_call: TRBV14; cdr3_length: 15; cdr3_aa: CASSPRQGGIYGYTF
j_call: TRBJ2-1; v_call: TRBV20-1; cdr3_length: 12; cdr3_aa: CSARGRAYEQFF
j_call: TRBJ1-2; v_call: TRBV3-1; cdr3_length: 13; cdr3_aa: CASSQSGWPGYTF
j_call: TRBJ1-1; v_call: TRBV27; cdr3_length: 16; cdr3_aa: CASSSLFRGRGTEAFF
j_call: TRBJ2-3; v_call: TRBV20-1; cdr3_length: 15; cdr3_aa: CSASIPGGQADTQYF
j_call: TRBJ2-7; v_call: TRBV20-1; cdr3_length: 14; cdr3_aa: CSARDLGQNYEQYF
j_call: TRBJ2-5; v_call: TRBV4-1; cdr3_length: 18; cdr3_aa: CASSQGGGRIRYQETQYF
j_call: TRBJ2-2; v_call: TRBV2; cdr3_length: 14; cdr3_aa: CASGVIGDTGELFF
j_call: TRBJ2-3; v_call: TRBV28; cdr3_length: 17; cdr3_aa: CASSFPRLAGNTDTQYF
j_call: TRBJ2-5; v_call: TRBV5-1; cdr3_length: 16; cdr3_aa: CASSLAGTSVSETQYF
j_call: TRBJ2-5; v_call: TRBV28; cdr3_length: 13; cdr3_aa: CASSLGRLETQYF
j_call: TRBJ2-7; v_call: TRBV4-1; cdr3_length: 15; cdr3_aa: CASSQGRLAPYEQYF
j_call: TRBJ1-2; v_call: TRBV4-1; cdr3_length: 16; cdr3_aa: CASSQVIAGAAYGYTF
j_call: TRBJ2-7; v_call: TRBV29-1; cdr3_length: 13; cdr3_aa: CSVGWVRDGEQYF
j_call: TRBJ1-1; v_call: TRBV20-1; cdr3_length: 14; cdr3_aa: CSALDYRGNTEAFF
j_call: TRBJ2-7; v_call: TRBV4-2; cdr3_length: 14; cdr3_aa: CASSRRVDTYEQYF
j_call: TRBJ2-1; v_call: TRBV12-3/TRBV12-4; cdr3_length: 16; cdr3_aa: CASSFPTPGLNNEQFF
j_call: TRBJ2-3; v_call: TRBV6-5; cdr3_length: 15; cdr3_aa: CASSYSRSRGDTQYF
j_call: TRBJ2-7; v_call: TRBV10-3; cdr3_length: 15; cdr3_aa: CAISGSMSGSYEQYF
j_call: TRBJ1-6; v_call: TRBV7-8; cdr3_length: 18; cdr3_aa: CASSLAFRPSSYNSPLHF
j_call: TRBJ1-5; v_call: TRBV6-5; cdr3_length: 16; cdr3_aa: CASSKTGTGNNQPQHF
j_call: TRBJ2-1; v_call: TRBV6-6; cdr3_length: 14; cdr3_aa: CASSRDSGVDEQFF
j_call: -; v_call: TRBV20-1; cdr3_length: 16; cdr3_aa: CSAIGGTSGTLYEQYF
j_call: TRBJ2-1; v_call: TRBV5-1; cdr3_length: 20; cdr3_aa: CASSLAGLAGGPSPHNEQFF
j_call: TRBJ1-1; v_call: TRBV27; cdr3_length: 12; cdr3_aa: CASSHGDTEAFF
j_call: TRBJ2-7; v_call: TRBV5-1; cdr3_length: 17; cdr3_aa: CASSLKFHRISSYEQYF
j_call: TRBJ2-2; v_call: TRBV5-1; cdr3_length: 17; cdr3_aa: CASSLGGTTPNTGELFF
j_call: TRBJ1-2; v_call: TRBV7-9; cdr3_length: 14; cdr3_aa: CASSTDRGWDGYTF
j_call: TRBJ1-1; v_call: TRBV27; cdr3_length: 14; cdr3_aa: CASSLYRRETEAFF
j_call: TRBJ2-7; v_call: TRBV27; cdr3_length: 16; cdr3_aa: CASSPRVLAGAYEQYF
j_call: TRBJ2-3; v_call: TRBV7-3; cdr3_length: 13; cdr3_aa: CASSSTSKDTQYF
j_call: TRBJ2-5; v_call: TRBV28; cdr3_length: 16; cdr3_aa: CASSLRPLAGEETQYF
j_call: TRBJ2-7; v_call: TRBV20-1; cdr3_length: 15; cdr3_aa: CSARPGLAGVYEQYF
j_call: TRBJ1-1; v_call: TRBV9; cdr3_length: 14; cdr3_aa: CASSGTGGNTEAFF
j_call: TRBJ2-7; v_call: TRBV4-1; cdr3_length: 15; cdr3_aa: CASSRAGPSPYEQYF
j_call: TRBJ2-2; v_call: TRBV27; cdr3_length: 14; cdr3_aa: CASSWGSNTGELFF
j_call: TRBJ2-7; v_call: TRBV27; cdr3_length: 13; cdr3_aa: CASSLRGGYEQYF